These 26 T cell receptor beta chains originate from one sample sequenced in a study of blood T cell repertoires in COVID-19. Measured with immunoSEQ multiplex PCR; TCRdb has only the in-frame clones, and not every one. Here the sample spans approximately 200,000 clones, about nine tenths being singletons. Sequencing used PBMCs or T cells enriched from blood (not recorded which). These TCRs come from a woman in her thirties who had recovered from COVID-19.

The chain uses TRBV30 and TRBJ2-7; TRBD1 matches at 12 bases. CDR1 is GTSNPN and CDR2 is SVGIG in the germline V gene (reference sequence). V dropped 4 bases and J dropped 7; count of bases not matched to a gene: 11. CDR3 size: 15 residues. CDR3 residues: CAWKGRDRGLGEQYF. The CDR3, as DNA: TGTGCCTGGAAGGGGCGGGACAGGGGGCTGGGGGAGCAGTACTTC.

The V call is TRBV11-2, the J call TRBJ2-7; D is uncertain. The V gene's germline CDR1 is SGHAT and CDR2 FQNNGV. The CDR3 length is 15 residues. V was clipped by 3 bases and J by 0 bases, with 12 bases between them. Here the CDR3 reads CASSLPLPFSYEQYF. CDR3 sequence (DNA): TGTGCCAGCAGCTTGCCCCTACCTTTCTCCTACGAGCAGTACTTC.

As DNA, the CDR3 is TGTGCCATCAGTGAGTCCCAGACGGAGCAAGAGACCCAGTACTTC. Protein product: CAISESQTEQETQYF. The chain has TRBV10-3 and TRBJ2-5, with D uncertain. The CDR3 totals 15 residues. Trimming removed 0 bases from V and 2 bases from J, with 10 bases in between. CDR1 and CDR2 (germline): ENHRY, SYGVKD.

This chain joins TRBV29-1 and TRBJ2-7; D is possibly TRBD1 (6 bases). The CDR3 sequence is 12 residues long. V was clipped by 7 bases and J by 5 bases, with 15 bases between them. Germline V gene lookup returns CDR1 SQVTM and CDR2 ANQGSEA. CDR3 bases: TGCAGCGGGGGTCGGACAGTCGACGAGCAGTACTTC. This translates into CSGGRTVDEQYF.

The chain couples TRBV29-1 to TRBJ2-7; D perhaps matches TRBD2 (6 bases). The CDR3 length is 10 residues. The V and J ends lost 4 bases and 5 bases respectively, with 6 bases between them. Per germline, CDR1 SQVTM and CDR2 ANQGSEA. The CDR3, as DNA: TGCAGCGTTGGGGGGGACGAGCAGTACTTC. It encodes CSVGGDEQYF.

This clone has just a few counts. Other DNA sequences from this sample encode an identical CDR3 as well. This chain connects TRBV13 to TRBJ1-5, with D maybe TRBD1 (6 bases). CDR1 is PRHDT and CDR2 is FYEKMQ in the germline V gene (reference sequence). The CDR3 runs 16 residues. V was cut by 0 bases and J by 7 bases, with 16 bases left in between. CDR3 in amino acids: CASSLGRGGGRQPQHF. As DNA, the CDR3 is TGTGCCAGCAGCTTAGGGCGAGGGGGGGGCAGGCAGCCCCAGCATTTT.

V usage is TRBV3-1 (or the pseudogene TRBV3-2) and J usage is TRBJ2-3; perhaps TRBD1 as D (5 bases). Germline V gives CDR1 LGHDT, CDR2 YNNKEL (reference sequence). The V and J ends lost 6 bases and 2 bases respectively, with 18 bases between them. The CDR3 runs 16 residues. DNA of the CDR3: TGTGCCAGCAGTTTGTACACAGGACCGGCCACAGATACGCAGTATTTT. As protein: CASSLYTGPATDTQYF.

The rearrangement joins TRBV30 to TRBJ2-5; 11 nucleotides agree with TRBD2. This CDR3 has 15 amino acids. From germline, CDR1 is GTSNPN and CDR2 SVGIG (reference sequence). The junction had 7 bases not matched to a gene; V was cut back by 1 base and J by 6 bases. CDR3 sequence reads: CAWSGLAGGGKTQYF. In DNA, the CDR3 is TGTGCCTGGAGTGGGCTAGCGGGGGGCGGCAAGACCCAGTACTTC.

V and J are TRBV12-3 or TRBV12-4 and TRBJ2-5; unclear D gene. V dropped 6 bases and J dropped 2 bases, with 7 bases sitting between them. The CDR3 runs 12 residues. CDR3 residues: CASRHIQETQYF. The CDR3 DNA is TGTGCCAGCAGGCACATACAAGAGACCCAGTACTTC.

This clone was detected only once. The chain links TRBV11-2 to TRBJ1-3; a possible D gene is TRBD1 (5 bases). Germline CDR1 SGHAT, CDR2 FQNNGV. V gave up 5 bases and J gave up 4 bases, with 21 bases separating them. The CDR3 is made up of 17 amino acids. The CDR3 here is CASSVEGLRESGNTIYF. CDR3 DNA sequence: TGTGCCAGCAGCGTCGAGGGGCTCCGGGAGTCAGGAAACACCATATATTTT. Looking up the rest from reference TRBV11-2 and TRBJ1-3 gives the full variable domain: EAGVAQSPRYKIIEKRQSVAFWCNPISGHATLYWYQQILGQGPKLLIQFQNNGVVDDSQLPKDRFSAERLKGVDSTLKIQPAKLEDSAVYLCASSVEGLRESGNTIYFGEGSWLTVV.

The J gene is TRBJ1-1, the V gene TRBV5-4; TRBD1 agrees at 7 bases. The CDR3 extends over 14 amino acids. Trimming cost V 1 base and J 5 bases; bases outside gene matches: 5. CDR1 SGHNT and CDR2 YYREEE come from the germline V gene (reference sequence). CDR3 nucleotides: TGTGCCAGCAGCTTGAGGGGGCGCGGGACTGAAGCTTTCTTT. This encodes CASSLRGRGTEAFF.

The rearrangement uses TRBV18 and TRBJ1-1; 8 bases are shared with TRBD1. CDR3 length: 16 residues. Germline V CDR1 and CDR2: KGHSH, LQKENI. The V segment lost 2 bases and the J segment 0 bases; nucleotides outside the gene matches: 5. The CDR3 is CASSPSTGDVNTEAFF. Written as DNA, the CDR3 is TGTGCCAGCTCACCATCGACAGGGGACGTGAACACTGAAGCTTTCTTT. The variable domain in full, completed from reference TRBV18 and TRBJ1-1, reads NAGVMQNPRHLVRRRGQEARLRCSPMKGHSHVYWYRQLPEEGLKFMVYLQKENIIDESGMPKERFSAEFPKEGPSILRIQQVVRGDSAAYFCASSPSTGDVNTEAFFGQGTRLTVV.

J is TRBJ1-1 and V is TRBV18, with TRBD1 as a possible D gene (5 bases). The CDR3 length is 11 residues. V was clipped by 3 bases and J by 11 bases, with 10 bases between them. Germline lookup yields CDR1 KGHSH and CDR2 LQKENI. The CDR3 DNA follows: TGTGCCAGCTCACCGGGGGACTACGCTTTCTTT. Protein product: CASSPGDYAFF.

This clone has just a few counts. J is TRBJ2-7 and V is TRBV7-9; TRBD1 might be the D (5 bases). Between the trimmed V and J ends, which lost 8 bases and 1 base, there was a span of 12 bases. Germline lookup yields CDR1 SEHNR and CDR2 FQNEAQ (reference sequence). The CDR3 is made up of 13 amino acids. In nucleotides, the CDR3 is TGTGCCAGCGGAAAAGGGGTTTCCTACGAGCAGTACTTC. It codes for CASGKGVSYEQYF.

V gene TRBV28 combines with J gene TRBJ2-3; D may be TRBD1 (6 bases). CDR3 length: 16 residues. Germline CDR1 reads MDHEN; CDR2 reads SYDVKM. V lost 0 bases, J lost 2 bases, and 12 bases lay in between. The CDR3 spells CASSLWPGQNTDTQYF. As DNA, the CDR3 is TGTGCCAGCAGTTTATGGCCGGGACAAAACACAGATACGCAGTATTTT.

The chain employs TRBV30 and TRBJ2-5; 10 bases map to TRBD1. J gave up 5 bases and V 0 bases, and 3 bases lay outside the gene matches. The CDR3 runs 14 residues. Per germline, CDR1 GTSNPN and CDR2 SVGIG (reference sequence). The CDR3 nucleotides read TGTGCCTGGAGTGTTGGACAGGGGGTTGAGACCCAGTACTTC. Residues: CAWSVGQGVETQYF.

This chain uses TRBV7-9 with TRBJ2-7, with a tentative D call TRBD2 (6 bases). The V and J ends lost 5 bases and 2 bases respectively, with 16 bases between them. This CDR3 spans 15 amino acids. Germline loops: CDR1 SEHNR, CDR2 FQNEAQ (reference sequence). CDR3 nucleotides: TGTGCCAGCAGCCCCACCCTGGGGGGTACCTACGAGCAGTACTTC. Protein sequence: CASSPTLGGTYEQYF.

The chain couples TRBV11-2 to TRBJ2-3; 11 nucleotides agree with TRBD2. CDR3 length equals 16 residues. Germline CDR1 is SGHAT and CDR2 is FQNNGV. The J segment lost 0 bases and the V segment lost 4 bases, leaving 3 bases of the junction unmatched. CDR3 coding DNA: TGTGCCAGCAGCTCCCCTAGCGGGAGGAGCACAGATACGCAGTATTTT. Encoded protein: CASSSPSGRSTDTQYF.

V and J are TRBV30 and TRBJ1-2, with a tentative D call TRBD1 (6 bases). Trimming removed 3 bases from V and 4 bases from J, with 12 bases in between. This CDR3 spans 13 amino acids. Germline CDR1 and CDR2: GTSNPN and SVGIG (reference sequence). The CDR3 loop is CAWSRTAVYGYTF. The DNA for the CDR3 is TGTGCCTGGAGCCGGACAGCCGTCTATGGCTACACCTTC.

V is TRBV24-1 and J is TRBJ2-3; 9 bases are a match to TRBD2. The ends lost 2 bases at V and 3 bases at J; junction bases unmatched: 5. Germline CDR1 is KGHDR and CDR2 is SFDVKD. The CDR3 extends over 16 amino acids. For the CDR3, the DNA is TGTGCCACCAGTGATTATAGCGGGAGTGGGACAGATACGCAGTATTTT. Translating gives CATSDYSGSGTDTQYF.

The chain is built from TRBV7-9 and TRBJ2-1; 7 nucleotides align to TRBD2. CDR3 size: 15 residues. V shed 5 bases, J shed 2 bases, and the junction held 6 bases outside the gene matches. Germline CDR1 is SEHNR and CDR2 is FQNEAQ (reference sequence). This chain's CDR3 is CASSNTGGTYNEQFF. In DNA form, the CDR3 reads TGTGCCAGCAGCAACACGGGGGGTACCTACAATGAGCAGTTCTTC.

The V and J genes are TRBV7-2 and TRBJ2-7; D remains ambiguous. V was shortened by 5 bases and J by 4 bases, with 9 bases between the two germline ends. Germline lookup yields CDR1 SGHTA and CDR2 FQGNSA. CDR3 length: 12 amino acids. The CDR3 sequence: CASSQTQYEQYF. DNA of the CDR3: TGTGCCAGCAGCCAAACACAATACGAGCAGTACTTC.

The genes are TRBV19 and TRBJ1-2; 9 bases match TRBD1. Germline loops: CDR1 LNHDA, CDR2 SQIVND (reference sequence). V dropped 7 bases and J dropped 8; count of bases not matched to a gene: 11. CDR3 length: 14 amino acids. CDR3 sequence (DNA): TGTGCCAGTATAGCCCCACAGGGGGCAAACGGCTACACCTTC. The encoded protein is CASIAPQGANGYTF.

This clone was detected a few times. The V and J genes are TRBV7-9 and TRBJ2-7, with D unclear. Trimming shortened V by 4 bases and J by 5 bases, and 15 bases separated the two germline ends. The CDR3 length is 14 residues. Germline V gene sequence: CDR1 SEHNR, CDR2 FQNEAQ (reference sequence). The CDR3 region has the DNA TGTGCCAGCAGCTCCTCCCCCCGACTCGACGAGCAGTACTTC. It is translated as CASSSSPRLDEQYF.

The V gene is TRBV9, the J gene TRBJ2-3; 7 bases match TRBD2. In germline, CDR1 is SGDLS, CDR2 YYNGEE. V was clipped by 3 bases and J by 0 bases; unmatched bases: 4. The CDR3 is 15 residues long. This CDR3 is CASSARLASTDTQYF. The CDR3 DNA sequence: TGTGCCAGCAGCGCTCGACTAGCCAGCACAGATACGCAGTATTTT.

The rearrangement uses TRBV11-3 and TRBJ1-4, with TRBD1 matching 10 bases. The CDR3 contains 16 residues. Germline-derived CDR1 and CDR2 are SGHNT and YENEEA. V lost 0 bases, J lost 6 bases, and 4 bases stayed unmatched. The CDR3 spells CASSLEAGQGYEKLFF. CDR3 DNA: TGTGCCAGCAGCTTAGAAGCGGGACAGGGGTATGAAAAACTGTTTTTT.